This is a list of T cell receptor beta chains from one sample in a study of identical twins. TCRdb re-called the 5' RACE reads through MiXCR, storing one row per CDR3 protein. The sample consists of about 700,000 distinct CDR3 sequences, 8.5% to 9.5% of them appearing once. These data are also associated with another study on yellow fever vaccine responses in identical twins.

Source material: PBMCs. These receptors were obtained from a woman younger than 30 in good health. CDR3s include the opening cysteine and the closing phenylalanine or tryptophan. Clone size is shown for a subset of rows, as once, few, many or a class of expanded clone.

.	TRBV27	CASSSVAGLVGEQYF
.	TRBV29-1	CSVLPTGAVYEQYF
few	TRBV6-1	CASSEYPRTDYEQYF
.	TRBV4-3	CASSQGGGQLNSPLHF
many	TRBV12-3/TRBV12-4	CASSFRQGGNQPQHF
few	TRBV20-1	CSAINNEQFF
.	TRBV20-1	CSARFLSGPLGDEQYF
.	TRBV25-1	CASSEGGRIITEAFF
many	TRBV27	CASSLWAGGSTDTQYF
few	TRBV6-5	CASSYSVRDRDSNEQYF
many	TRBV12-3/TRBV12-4	CASSLKLETQYF
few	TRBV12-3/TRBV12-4	CASSFMGERVTDTQYF
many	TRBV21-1	CASSLRLADSPSRPYEQYF